This TCR beta chain was documented in a study of Ad26.COV2.S vaccination and SARS-CoV-2 variants. Regarding treatment: around 19 received Ad26.COV2.S at low or high dose, single or two shots; roughly five received placebo; per-sample allocation not given. Material that was analyzed had been drawn on day 63 after the first vaccine or placebo injection. The vaccine antigen was prefusion-stabilized Wuhan SARS-CoV-2 spike. Only in-frame clones appear in the TCRdb table, and some are missing; sequencing was by immunoSEQ multiplex PCR. The sample has fewer than 400,000 clones; roughly nine tenths are singletons. This clone was recorded at least ten times. Trimming cost V 2 bases and J 9 bases, with 13 bases left between them. The CDR3 spans 13 residues. Germline values: CDR1 MNHEY, CDR2 SMNVEV (reference sequence).

The material was peripheral blood, obtained in a trial of Ad26.COV2.S vaccine versus placebo. The receptor was isolated from a person aged 18-60 years who received the Ad26.COV2.S COVID-19 vaccine or a placebo. The chain joins TRBV27 to TRBJ1-2; TRBD1 might be the D (6 bases). CDR3 DNA: TGTGCCAGCAGTTTAAACCGGGACAATAGCTACACCTTC. It encodes CASSLNRDNSYTF.